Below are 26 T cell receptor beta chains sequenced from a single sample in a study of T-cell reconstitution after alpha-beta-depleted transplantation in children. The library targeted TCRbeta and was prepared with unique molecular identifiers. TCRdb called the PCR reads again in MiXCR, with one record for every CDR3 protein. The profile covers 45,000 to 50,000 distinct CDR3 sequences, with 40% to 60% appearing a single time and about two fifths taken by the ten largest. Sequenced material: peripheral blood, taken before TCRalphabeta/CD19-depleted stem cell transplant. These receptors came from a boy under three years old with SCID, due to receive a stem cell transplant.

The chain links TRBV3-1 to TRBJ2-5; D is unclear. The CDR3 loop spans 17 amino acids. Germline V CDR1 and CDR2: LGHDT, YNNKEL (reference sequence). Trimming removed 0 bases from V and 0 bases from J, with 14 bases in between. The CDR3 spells CASSQDLGDLYQETQYF. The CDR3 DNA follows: TGTGCCAGCAGCCAAGACCTAGGAGACCTGTACCAAGAGACCCAGTACTTC.

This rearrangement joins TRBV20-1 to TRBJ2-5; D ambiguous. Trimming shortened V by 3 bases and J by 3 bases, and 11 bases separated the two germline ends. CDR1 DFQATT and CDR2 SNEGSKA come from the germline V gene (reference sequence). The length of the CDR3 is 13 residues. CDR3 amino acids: CSASEDVEETQYF. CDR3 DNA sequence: TGCAGTGCTAGTGAGGACGTGGAAGAGACCCAGTACTTC.

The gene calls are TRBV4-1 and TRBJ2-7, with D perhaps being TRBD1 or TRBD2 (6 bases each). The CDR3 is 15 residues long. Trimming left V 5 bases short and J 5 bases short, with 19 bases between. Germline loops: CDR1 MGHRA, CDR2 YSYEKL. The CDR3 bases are TGCGCCAGCAGCGCGGCGGGGCACAGGGACGACGAGCAGTACTTC. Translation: CASSAAGHRDDEQYF.

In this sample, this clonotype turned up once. The CDR3 loop reads CASSPDGSSYNEQFF. The CDR3 DNA reads as TGCGCCAGCAGCCCGGACGGGAGCTCCTACAATGAGCAGTTCTTC. The chain combines TRBV5-1 with TRBJ2-1; TRBD2 might be the D (6 bases). The germline V and J ends were trimmed by 4 bases and 0 bases, with 11 bases remaining between them. Germline V gene data show CDR1 as SGHRS and CDR2 as YFSETQ. The CDR3 consists of 15 residues.

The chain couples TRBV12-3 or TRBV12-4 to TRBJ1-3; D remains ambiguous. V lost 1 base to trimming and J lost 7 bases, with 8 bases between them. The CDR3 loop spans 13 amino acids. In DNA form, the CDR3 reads TGTGCCAGCAGTTTAGGGATTCTCAACACCATATATTTT. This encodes CASSLGILNTIYF.

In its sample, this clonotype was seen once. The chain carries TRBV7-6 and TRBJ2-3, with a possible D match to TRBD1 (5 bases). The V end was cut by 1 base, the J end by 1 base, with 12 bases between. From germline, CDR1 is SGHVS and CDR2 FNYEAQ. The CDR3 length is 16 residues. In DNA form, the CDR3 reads TGTGCCAGCAGCTTAGAGGCAGGGTCGGGCACAGATACGCAGTATTTT. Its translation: CASSLEAGSGTDTQYF.

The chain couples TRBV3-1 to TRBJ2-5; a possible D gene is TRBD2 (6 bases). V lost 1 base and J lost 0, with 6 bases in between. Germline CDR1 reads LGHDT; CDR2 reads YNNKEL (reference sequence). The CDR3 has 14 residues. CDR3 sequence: CASSQGDYQETQYF. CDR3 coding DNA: TGTGCCAGCAGCCAAGGGGACTACCAAGAGACCCAGTACTTC.

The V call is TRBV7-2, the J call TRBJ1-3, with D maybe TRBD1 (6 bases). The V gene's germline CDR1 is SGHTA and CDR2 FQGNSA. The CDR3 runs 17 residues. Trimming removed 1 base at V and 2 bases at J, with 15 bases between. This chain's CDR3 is CASSLVGLGGTGNTIYF. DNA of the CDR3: TGTGCCAGCAGCTTAGTCGGCCTGGGGGGCACTGGAAACACCATATATTTT.

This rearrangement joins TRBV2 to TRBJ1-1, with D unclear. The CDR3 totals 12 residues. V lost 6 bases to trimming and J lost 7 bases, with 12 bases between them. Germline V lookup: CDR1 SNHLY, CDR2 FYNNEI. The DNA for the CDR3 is TGTGCCAGCAGCACACACCAAATTGAAGCTTTCTTT. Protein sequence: CASSTHQIEAFF.

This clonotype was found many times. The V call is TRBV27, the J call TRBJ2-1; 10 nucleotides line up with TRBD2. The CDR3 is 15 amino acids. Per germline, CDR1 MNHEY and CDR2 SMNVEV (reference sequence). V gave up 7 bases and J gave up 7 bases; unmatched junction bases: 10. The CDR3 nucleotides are TGTGCCAGCAACGAAAGCGGGGGGGCCGTGAATGAGCAGTTCTTC. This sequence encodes CASNESGGAVNEQFF.

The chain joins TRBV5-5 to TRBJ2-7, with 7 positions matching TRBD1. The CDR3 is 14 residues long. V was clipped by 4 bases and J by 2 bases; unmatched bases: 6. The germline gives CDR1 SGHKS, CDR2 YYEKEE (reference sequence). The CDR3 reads CASSIDRDTYEQYF. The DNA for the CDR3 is TGTGCCAGCAGCATCGACAGGGACACCTACGAGCAGTACTTC. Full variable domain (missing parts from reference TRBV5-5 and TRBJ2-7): DAGVTQSPTHLIKTRGQQVTLRCSPISGHKSVSWYQQVLGQGPQFIFQYYEKEERGRGNFPDRFSARQFPNYSSELNVNALLLGDSALYLCASSIDRDTYEQYFGPGTRLTVT.

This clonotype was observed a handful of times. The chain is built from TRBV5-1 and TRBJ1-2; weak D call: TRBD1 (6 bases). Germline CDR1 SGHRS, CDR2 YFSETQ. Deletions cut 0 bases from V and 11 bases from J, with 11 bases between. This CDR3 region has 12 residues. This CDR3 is CASSLAEGGYTF. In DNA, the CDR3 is TGCGCCAGCAGCTTGGCAGAGGGGGGTTACACCTTC.

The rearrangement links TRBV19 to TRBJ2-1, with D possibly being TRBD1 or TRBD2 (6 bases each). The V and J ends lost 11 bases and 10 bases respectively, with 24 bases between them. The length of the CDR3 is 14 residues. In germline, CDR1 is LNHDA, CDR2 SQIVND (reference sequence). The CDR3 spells CAHLRGDPTDEQFF. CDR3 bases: TGTGCCCACTTAAGGGGGGACCCCACGGACGAGCAGTTCTTC.

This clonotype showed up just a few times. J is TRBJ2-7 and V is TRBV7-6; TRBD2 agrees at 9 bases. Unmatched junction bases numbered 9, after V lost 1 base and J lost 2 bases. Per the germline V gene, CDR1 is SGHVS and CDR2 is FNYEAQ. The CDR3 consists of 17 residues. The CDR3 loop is CASSLGASGGYAYEQYF. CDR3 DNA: TGTGCCAGCAGCTTAGGGGCGAGCGGGGGGTACGCCTACGAGCAGTACTTC. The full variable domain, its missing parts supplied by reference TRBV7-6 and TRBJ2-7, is GAGVSQSPRYKVTKRGQDVALRCDPISGHVSLYWYRQALGQGPEFLTYFNYEAQQDKSGLPNDRFSAERPEGSISTLTIQRTEQRDSAMYRCASSLGASGGYAYEQYFGPGTRLTVT.

This CDR3 is CASSQRIAGGPDTQYF. CDR3 coding DNA: TGTGCCAGCAGCCAGAGAATAGCGGGGGGGCCGGATACGCAGTATTTT. The chain has TRBV4-2 and TRBJ2-3, with 11 bases lining up with TRBD2. This CDR3 is 16 amino acids long. V was clipped by 3 bases and J by 6 bases; unmatched bases: 8. Germline V gene sequence: CDR1 LGHNA, CDR2 YNFKEQ.

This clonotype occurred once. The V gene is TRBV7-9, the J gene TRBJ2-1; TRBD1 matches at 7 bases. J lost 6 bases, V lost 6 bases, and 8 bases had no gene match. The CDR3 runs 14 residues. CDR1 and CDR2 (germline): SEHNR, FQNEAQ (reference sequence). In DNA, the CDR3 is TGTGCCAGCAGTTCGCCACAGGGGCCCAATGAGCAGTTCTTC. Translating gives CASSSPQGPNEQFF.

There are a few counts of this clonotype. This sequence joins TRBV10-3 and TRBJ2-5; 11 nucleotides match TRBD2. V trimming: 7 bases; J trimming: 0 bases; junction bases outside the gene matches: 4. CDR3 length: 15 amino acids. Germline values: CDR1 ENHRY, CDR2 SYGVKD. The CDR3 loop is CAIKMGLADQETQYF. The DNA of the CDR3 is TGTGCCATCAAGATGGGACTAGCGGACCAAGAGACCCAGTACTTC.

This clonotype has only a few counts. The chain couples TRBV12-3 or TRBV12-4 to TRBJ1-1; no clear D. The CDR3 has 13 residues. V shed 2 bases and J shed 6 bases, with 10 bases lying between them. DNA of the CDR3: TGTGCCAGCAGTTTATCAGCTTTCGCTGAAGCTTTCTTT. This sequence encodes CASSLSAFAEAFF.

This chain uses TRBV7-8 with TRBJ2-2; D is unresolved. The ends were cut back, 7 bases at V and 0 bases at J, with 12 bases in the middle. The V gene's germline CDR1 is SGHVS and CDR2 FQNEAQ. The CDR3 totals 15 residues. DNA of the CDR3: TGTGCCAGCATCCCAGGCAGAGCGAACACCGGGGAGCTGTTTTTT. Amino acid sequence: CASIPGRANTGELFF.

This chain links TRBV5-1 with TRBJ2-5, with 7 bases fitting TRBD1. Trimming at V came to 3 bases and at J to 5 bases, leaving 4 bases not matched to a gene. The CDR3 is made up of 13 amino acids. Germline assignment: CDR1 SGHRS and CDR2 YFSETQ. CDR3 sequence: CASSSMDRETQYF. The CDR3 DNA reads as TGCGCCAGCAGCTCCATGGACAGGGAGACCCAGTACTTC.

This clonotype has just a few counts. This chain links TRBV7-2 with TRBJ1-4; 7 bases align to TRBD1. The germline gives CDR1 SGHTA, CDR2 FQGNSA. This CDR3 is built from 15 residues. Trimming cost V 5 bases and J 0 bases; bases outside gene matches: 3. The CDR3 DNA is TGTGCCAGCAGCGAAGGGGGCGCAACTAATGAAAAACTGTTTTTT. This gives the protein CASSEGGATNEKLFF.

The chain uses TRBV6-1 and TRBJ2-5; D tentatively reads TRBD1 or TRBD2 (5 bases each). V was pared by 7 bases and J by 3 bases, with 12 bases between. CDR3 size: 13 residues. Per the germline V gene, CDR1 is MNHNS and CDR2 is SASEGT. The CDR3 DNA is TGTGCCAGCACCCCTTGGGGGAAAGAGACCCAGTACTTC. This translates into CASTPWGKETQYF.

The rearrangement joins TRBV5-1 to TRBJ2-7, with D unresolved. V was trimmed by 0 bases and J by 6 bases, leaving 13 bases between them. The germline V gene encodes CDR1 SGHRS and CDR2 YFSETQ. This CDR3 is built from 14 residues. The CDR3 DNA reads TGCGCCAGCAGCTTGGAGACCGGGCTGAGCGAGCAGTACTTC. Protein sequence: CASSLETGLSEQYF.

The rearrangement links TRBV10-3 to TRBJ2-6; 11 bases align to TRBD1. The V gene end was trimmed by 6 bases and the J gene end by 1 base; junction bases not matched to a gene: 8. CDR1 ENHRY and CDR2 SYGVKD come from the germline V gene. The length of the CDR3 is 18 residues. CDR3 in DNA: TGTGCCATCAGCCTGGGACAGGGGGGTTCTTCTGGGGCCAACGTCCTGACTTTC. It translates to CAISLGQGGSSGANVLTF.

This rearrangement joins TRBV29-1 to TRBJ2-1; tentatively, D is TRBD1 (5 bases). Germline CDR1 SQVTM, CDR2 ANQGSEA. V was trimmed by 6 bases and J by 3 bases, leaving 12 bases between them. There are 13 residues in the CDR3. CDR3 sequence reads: CSVKNRNYNEQFF. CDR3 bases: TGCAGCGTCAAAAACAGGAACTACAATGAGCAGTTCTTC.

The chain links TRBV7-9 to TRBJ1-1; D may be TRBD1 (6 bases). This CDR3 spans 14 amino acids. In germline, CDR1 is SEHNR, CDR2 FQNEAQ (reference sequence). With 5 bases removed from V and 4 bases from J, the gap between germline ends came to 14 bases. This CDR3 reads CASSRAGVVTEAFF. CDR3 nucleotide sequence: TGTGCCAGCAGCCGTGCAGGGGTAGTCACTGAAGCTTTCTTT.